The present T cell receptor (beta chain) was sequenced within a study of T-cell reconstitution after alpha-beta-depleted transplantation in children. The CDR3 is 16 residues long. The V end was cut by 4 bases, the J end by 2 bases, with 15 bases between. Study-wide results and limits: Reportedly, only several hundred clones from non-depleted graft cells drove alpha-beta T-cell counts at about two months. Hyperexpanded clones declined; after one year, newly produced T cells mostly supplied diversity. Day-60 TCRbeta diversity that was high in some patients was derived from surviving recipient T cells and thymic progenitors.

For this clonotype: No antigen is known for it.

Unique molecular identifiers were incorporated into the prepared TCRbeta library. TCRdb ran MiXCR on the PCR reads and lists one entry per CDR3 protein. The sample holds about 830,000 distinct CDR3 sequences, roughly 15% seen once. The chain combines TRBV23-1 with TRBJ1-5; a possible D gene is TRBD1 (5 bases). TRBV23-1 is labeled an ORF, and its function is uncertain. This receptor was identified in a male patient younger than 18 who had a stem cell transplant for acute lymphoblastic leukemia, so the T cells may come from the graft donor. The sample was PBMCs, mostly from graft donor cells, taken 360 days after TCRalphabeta/CD19-depleted stem cell transplant. This CDR3 reads CASSPQGRVGNQPQHF. The CDR3 DNA is TGCGCCAGCAGTCCGCAGGGCAGGGTAGGCAATCAGCCCCAGCATTTT.